Detailed here is one TCR beta chain. Its target is not known. These data belong to a study of blood T cells in healthy people across ages. Trimming stripped 1 base from V and 3 bases from J, with 10 bases between. The CDR3 spans 14 residues. Germline CDR1 DFQATT, CDR2 SNEGSKA (reference sequence). A second PCR of roughly 6 to 12 cycles used a sample-barcoded 5' primer and a J-beta primer mix. Each CDR3 protein gets one entry after TCRdb re-called the 5' RACE reads with MiXCR. Found here are about 940,000 distinct CDR3 sequences, about 48% of them singletons; the top ten hold about an eighth. Whole-study findings and limits: Naive CD4+ cell counts and diversity both ran higher in long-lived than in aged donors.

The receptor comes from a man under 40 in good health. Sequencing used blood. V and J are TRBV20-1 and TRBJ1-5, with no clear D. The CDR3 protein is CSARVRALNQPQHF. The DNA of the CDR3 is TGCAGTGCTAGAGTCCGGGCCCTCAATCAGCCCCAGCATTTT.